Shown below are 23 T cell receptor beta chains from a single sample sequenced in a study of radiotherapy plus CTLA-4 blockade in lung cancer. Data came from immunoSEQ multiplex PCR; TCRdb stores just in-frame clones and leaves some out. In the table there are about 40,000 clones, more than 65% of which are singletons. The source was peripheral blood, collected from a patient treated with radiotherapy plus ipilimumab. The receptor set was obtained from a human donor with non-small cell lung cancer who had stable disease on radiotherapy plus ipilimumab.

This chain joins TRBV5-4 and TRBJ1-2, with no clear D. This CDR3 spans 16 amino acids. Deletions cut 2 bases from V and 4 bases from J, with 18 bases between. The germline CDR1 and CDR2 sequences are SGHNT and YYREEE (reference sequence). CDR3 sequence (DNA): TGTGCCAGCAGCTTTCCGGGAGCCCGTGCCGGCTATGGCTACACCTTC. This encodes CASSFPGARAGYGYTF. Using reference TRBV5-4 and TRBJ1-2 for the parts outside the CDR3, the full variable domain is ETGVTQSPTHLIKTRGQQVTLRCSSQSGHNTVSWYQQALGQGPQFIFQYYREEENGRGNFPPRFSGLQFPNYSSELNVNALELDDSALYLCASSFPGARAGYGYTFGSGTRLTVV.

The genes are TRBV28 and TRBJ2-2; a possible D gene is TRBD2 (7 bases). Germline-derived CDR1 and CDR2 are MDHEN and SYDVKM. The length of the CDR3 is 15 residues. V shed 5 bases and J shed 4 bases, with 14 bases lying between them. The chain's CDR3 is CASSQAGATTGELFF. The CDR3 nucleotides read TGTGCCAGCAGTCAGGCGGGGGCCACCACCGGGGAGCTGTTTTTT.

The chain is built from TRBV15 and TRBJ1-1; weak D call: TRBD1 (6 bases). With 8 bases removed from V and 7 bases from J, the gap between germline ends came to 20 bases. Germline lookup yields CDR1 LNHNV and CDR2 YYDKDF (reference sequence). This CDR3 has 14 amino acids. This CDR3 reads CATQGKQTIFEAFF. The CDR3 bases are TGTGCCACCCAGGGGAAGCAGACAATATTTGAAGCTTTCTTT.

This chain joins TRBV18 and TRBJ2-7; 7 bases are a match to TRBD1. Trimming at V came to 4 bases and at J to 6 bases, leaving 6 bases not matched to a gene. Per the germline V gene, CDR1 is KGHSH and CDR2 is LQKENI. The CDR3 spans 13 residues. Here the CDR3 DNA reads TGTGCCAGCTCACTACCCGGGACAGCCGAGCAGTACTTC. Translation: CASSLPGTAEQYF. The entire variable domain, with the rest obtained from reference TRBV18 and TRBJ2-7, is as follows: NAGVMQNPRHLVRRRGQEARLRCSPMKGHSHVYWYRQLPEEGLKFMVYLQKENIIDESGMPKERFSAEFPKEGPSILRIQQVVRGDSAAYFCASSLPGTAEQYFGPGTRLTVT.

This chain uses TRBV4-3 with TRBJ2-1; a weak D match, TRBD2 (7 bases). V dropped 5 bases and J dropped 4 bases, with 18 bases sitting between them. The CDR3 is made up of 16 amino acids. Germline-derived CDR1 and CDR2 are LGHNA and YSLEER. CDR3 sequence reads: CASSLGGGPEYNEQFF. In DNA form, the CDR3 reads TGCGCCAGCAGCTTGGGCGGGGGCCCGGAATACAATGAGCAGTTCTTC.

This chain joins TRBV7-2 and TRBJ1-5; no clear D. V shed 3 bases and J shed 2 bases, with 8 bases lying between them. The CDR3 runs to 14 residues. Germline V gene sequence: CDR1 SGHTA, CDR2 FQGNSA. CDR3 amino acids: CASSLRGRNQPQHF. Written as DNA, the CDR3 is TGTGCCAGCAGCTTGCGTGGTCGCAATCAGCCCCAGCATTTT.

The CDR3 DNA sequence: TGTGCCAGCAGCTTACTACCTGGGGCTGGCTACGAGCAGTACTTC. It yields the protein CASSLLPGAGYEQYF. The chain is built from TRBV7-2 and TRBJ2-7, with a tentative D call TRBD1 (5 bases). The CDR3 runs to 15 residues. Between the trimmed V and J ends, which lost 2 bases and 3 bases, there was a span of 14 bases. CDR1 is SGHTA, CDR2 FQGNSA, per germline.

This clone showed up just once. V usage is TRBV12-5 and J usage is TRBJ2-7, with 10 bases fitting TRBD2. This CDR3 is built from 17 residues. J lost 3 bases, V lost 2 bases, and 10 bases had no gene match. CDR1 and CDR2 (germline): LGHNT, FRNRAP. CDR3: CASGLPQTSGQVYEQYF. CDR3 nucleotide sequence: TGTGCTAGTGGTTTGCCTCAGACTAGCGGGCAGGTCTACGAGCAGTACTTC.

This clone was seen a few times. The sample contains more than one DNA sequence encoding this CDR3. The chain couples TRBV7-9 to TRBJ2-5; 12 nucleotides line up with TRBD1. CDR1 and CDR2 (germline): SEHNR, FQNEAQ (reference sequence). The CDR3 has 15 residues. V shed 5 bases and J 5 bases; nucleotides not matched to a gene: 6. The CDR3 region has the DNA TGTGCCAGCAGCCGGGACAGGGGGCGCGAGGAGACCCAGTACTTC. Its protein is CASSRDRGREETQYF.

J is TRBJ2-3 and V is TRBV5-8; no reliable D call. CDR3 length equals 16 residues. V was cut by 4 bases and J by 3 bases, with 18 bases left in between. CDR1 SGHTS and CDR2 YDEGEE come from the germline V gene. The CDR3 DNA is TGTGCCAGCAGCGGCCGCGATAGCCGAGGTACAGATACGCAGTATTTT. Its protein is CASSGRDSRGTDTQYF.

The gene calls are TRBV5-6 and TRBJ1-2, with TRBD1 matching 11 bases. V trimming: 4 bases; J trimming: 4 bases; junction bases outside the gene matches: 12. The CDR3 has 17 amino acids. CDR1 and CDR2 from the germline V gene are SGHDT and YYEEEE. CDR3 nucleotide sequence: TGTGCCAGCAGCCGACGGGACAGGGGGACAACTCGCTATGGCTACACCTTC. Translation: CASSRRDRGTTRYGYTF. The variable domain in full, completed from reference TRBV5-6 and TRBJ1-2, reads DAGVTQSPTHLIKTRGQQVTLRCSPKSGHDTVSWYQQALGQGPQFIFQYYEEEERQRGNFPDRFSGHQFPNYSSELNVNALLLGDSALYLCASSRRDRGTTRYGYTFGSGTRLTVV.

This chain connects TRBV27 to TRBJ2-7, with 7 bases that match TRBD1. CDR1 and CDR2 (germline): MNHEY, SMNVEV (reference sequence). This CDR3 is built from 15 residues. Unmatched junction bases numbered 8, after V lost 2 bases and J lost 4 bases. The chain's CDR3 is CASSLRTQGDYEQYF. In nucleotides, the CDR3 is TGTGCCAGCAGTTTAAGAACCCAGGGGGATTACGAGCAGTACTTC.

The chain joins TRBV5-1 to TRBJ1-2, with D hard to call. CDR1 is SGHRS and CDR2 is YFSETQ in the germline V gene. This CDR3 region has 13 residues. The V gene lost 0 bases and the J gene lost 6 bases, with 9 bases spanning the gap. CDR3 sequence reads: CASSLVGGHGYTF. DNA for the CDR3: TGCGCCAGCAGCTTGGTGGGTGGGCATGGCTACACCTTC. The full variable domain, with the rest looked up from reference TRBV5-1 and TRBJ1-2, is KAGVTQTPRYLIKTRGQQVTLSCSPISGHRSVSWYQQTPGQGLQFLFEYFSETQRNKGNFPGRFSGRQFSNSRSEMNVSTLELGDSALYLCASSLVGGHGYTFGSGTRLTVV.

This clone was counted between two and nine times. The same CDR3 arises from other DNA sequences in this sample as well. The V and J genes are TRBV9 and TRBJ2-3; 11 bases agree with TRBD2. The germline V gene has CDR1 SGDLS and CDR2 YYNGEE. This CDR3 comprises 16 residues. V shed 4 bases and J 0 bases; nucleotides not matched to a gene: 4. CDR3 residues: CASSPSSGGSTDTQYF. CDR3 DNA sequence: TGTGCCAGCAGCCCATCTAGCGGGGGGAGCACAGATACGCAGTATTTT.

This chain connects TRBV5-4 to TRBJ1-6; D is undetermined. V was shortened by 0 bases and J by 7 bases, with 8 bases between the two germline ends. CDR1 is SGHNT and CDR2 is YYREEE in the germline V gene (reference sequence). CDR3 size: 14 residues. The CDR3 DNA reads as TGTGCCAGCAGCTTGGTTACAGAGAATTCACCCCTCCACTTT. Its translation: CASSLVTENSPLHF.

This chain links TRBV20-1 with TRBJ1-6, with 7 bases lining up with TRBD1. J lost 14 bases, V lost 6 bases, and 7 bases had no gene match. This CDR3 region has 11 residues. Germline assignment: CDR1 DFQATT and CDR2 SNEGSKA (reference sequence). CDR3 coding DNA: TGCAGTGCCCCCTTAGGGGGCACCCTCCACTTT. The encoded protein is CSAPLGGTLHF.

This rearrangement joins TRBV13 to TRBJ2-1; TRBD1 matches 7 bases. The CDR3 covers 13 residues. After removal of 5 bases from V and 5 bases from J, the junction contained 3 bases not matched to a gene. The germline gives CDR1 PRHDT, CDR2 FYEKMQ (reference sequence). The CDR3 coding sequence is TGTGCCAGCAGCGAGGACAGGAACAATGAGCAGTTCTTC. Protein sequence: CASSEDRNNEQFF.

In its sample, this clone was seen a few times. CDR3 DNA sequence: TGCGCCAGCAGCTTGTCCGGGACTAGCGGGGGGGCCCGGGAGACCCAGTACTTC. Encoded protein: CASSLSGTSGGARETQYF. The chain links TRBV5-1 to TRBJ2-5; 16 nucleotides agree with TRBD2. Losses at the gene ends were 1 base for V and 5 bases for J; bases not matched to a gene: 8. Germline loops: CDR1 SGHRS, CDR2 YFSETQ. The CDR3 totals 18 residues.

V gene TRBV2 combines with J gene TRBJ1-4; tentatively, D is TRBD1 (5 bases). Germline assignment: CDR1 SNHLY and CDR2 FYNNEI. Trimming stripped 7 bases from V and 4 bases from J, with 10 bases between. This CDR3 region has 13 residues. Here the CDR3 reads CASKRQGNEKLFF. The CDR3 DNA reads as TGTGCCAGCAAAAGGCAGGGTAATGAAAAACTGTTTTTT.

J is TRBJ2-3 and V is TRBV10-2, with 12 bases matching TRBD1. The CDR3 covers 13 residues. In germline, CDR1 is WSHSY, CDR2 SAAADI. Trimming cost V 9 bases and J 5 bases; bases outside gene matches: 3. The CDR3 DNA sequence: TGCGCCAGTTGGGACAGGGGGCGAGATACGCAGTATTTT. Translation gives CASWDRGRDTQYF.

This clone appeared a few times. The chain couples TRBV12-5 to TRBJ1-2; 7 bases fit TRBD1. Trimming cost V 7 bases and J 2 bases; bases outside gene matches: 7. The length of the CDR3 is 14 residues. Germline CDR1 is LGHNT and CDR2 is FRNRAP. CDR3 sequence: CASAPGQRNYGYTF. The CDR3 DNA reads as TGTGCTAGTGCACCGGGACAGAGAAACTATGGCTACACCTTC.

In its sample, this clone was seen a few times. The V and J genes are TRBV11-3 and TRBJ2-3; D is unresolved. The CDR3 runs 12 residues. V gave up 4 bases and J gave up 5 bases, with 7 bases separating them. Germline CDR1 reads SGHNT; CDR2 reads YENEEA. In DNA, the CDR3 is TGTGCCAGCAGCTCCGCACTAGATACGCAGTATTTT. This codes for CASSSALDTQYF.

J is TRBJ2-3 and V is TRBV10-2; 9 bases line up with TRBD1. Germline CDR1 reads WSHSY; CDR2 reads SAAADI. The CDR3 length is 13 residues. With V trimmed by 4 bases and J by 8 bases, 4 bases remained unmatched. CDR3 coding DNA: TGCGCCAGCAGTGCCGGGACAGGGTCTACGCAGTATTTT. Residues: CASSAGTGSTQYF.